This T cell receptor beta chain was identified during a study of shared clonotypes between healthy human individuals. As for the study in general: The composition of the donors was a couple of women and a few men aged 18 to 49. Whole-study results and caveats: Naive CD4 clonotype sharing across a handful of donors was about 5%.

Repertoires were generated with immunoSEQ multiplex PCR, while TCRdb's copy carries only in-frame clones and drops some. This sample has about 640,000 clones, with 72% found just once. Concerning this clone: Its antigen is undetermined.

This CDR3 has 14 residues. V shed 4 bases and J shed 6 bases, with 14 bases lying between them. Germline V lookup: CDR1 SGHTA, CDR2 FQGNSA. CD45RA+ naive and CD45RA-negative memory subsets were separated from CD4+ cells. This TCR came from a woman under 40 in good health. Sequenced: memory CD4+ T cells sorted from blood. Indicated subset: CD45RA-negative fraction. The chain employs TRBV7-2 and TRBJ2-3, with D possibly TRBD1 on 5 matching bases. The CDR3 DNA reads TGTGCCAGCAGCTACGACACAGGATACGATACGCAGTATTTT. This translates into CASSYDTGYDTQYF.